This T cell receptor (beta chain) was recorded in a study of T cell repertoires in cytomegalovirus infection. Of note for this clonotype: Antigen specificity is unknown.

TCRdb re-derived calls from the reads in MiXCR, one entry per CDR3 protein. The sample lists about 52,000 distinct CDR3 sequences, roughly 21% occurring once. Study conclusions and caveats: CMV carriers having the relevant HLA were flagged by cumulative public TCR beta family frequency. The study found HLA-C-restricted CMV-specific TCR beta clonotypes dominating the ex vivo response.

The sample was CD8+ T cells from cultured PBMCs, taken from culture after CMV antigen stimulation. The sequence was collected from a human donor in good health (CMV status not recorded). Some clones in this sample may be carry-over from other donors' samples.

The chain's CDR3 is CASSLAASGNTEAFF. DNA of the CDR3: TGCGCCAGCAGCTTGGCCGCGTCGGGGAACACTGAAGCTTTCTTT. The V gene is TRBV5-1, the J gene TRBJ1-1; D gene ambiguous. Germline V gene sequence: CDR1 SGHRS, CDR2 YFSETQ. Trimming cost V 0 bases and J 1 base, with 10 bases left between them. The length of the CDR3 is 15 residues.